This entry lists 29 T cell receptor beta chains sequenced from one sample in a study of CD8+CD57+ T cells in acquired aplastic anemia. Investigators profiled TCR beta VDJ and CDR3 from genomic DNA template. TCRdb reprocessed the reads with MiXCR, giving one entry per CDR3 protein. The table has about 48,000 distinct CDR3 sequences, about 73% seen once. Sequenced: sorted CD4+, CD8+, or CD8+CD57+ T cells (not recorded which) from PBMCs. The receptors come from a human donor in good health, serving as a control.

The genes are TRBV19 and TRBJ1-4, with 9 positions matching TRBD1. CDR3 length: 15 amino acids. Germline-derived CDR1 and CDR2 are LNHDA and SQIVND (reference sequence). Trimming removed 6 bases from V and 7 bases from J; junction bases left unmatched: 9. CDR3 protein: CASSEGGQGVEKLFF. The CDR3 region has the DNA TGTGCCAGTAGCGAGGGGGGACAGGGAGTTGAAAAACTGTTTTTT.

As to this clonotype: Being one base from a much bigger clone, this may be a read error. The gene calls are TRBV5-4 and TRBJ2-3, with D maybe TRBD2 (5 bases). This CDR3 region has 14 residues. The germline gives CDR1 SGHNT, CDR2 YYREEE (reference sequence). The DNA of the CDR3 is TGTGCCAGCAGCTTGGCGGCGGGTCTTGATACGCAGTGTTTT. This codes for CASSLAAGLDTQCF. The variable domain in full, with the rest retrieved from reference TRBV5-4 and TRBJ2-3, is ETGVTQSPTHLIKTRGQQVTLRCSSQSGHNTVSWYQQALGQGPQFIFQYYREEENGRGNFPPRFSGLQFPNYSSELNVNALELDDSALYLCASSLAAGLDTQCFGPGTRLTVL.

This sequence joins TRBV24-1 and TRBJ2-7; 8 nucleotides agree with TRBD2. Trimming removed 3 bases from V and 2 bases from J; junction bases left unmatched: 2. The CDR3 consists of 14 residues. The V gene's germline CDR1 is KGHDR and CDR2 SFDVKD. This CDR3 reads CATSDGTRAYEQYF. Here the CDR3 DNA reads TGTGCCACCAGTGATGGGACTAGAGCCTACGAGCAGTACTTC.

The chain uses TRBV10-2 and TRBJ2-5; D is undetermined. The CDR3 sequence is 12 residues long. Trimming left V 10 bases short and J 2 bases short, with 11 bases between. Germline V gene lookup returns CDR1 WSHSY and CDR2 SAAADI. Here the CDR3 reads CATADGQETQYF. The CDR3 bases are TGCGCCACCGCCGACGGGCAAGAGACCCAGTACTTC.

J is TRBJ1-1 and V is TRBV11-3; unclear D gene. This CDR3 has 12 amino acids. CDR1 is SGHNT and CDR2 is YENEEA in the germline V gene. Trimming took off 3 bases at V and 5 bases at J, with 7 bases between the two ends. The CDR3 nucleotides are TGTGCCAGCAGCTTGAGAGTTACTGAAGCTTTCTTT. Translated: CASSLRVTEAFF.

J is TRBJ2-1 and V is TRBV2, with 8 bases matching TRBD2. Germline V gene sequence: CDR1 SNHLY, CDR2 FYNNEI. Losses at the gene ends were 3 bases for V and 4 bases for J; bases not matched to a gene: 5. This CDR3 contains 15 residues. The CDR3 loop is CASSDPLAVYNEQFF. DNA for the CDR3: TGTGCCAGCAGTGATCCACTAGCGGTGTACAATGAGCAGTTCTTC.

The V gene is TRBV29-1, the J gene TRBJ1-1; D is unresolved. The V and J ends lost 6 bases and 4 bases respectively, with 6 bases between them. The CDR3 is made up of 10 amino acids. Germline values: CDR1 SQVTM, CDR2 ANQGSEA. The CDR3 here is CSVLATEAFF. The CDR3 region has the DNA TGCAGCGTCTTAGCCACTGAAGCTTTCTTT.

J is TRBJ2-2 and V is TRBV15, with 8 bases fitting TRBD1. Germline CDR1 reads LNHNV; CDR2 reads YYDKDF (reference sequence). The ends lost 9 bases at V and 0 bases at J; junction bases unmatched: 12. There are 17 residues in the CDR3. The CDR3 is CATKNGQGCANTGELFF. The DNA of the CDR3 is TGTGCCACAAAGAACGGACAGGGCTGTGCGAACACCGGGGAGCTGTTTTTT.

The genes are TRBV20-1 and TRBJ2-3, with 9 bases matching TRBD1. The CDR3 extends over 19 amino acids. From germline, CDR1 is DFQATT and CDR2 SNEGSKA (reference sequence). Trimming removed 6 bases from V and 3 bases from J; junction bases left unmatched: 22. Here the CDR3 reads CSAPPSGTGHSTRTDTQYF. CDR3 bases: TGCAGTGCGCCCCCCAGCGGGACAGGGCATTCGACGAGGACAGATACGCAGTATTTT.

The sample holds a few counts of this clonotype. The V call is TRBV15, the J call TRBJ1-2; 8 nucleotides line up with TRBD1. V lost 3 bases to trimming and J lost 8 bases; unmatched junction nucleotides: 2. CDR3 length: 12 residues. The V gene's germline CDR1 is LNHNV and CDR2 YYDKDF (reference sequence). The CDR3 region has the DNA TGTGCCACCAGCAGCCGGGACAGGGGCTACACCTTC. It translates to CATSSRDRGYTF. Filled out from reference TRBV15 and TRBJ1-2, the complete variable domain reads DAMVIQNPRYQVTQFGKPVTLSCSQTLNHNVMYWYQQKSSQAPKLLFHYYDKDFNNEADTPDNFQSRRPNTSFCFLDIRSPGLGDTAMYLCATSSRDRGYTFGSGTRLTVV.

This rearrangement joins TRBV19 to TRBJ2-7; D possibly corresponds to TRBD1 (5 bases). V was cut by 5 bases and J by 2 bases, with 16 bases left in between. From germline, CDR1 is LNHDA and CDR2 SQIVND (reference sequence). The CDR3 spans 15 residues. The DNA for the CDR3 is TGTGCCAGTAGTCAATCTGGGCAGGGAACCTACGAGCAGTACTTC. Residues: CASSQSGQGTYEQYF.

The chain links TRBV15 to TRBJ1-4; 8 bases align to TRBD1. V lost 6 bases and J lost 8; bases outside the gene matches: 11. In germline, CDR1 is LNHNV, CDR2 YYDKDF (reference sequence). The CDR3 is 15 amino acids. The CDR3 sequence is CATRLNRGEQEKLFF. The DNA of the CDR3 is TGTGCCACCAGACTTAACAGGGGGGAGCAAGAAAAACTGTTTTTT.

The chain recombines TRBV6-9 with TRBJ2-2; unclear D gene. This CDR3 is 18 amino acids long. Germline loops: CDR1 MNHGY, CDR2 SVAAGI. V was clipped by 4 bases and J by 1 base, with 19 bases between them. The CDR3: CASSSGFLLAENTGELFF. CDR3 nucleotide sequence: TGTGCCAGCAGTTCGGGCTTTTTACTCGCTGAGAACACCGGGGAGCTGTTTTTT.

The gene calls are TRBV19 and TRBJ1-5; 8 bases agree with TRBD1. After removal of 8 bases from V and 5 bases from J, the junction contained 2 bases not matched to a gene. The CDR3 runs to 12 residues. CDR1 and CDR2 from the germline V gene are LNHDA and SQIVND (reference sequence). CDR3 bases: TGTGCCAGTCGGACAGGGTATCAGCCCCAGCATTTT. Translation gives CASRTGYQPQHF.

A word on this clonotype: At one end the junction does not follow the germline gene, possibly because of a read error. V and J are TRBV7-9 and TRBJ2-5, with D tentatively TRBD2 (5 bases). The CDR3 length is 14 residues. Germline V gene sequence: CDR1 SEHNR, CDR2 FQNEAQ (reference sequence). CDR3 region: CASSPRDYQETQYF. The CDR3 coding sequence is TGTGCCAGCAGCCCGCGCGACTACCAGGAGACCCAGTACTTC.

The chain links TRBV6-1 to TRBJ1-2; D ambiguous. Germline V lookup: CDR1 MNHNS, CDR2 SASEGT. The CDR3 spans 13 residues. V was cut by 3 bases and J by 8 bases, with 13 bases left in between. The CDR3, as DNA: TGTGCCAGCAGTGACCCCATTGCTTGGGGCTACACCTTC. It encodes CASSDPIAWGYTF.

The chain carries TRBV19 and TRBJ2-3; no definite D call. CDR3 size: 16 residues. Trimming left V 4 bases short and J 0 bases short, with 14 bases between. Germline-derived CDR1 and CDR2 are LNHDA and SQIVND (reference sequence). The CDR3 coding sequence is TGTGCCAGTAGTAAGATTTTCACCCCTAGCACAGATACGCAGTATTTT. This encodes CASSKIFTPSTDTQYF.

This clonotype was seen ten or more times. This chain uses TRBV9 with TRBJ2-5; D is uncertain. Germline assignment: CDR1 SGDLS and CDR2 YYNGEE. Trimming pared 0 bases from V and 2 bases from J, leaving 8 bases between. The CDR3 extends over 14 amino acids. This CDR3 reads CASSVERGQETQYF. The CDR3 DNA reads TGTGCCAGCAGCGTAGAGCGAGGACAAGAGACCCAGTACTTC. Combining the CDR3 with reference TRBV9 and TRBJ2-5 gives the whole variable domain DSGVTQTPKHLITATGQRVTLRCSPRSGDLSVYWYQQSLDQGLQFLIQYYNGEERAKGNILERFSAQQFPDLHSELNLSSLELGDSALYFCASSVERGQETQYFGPGTRLLVL.

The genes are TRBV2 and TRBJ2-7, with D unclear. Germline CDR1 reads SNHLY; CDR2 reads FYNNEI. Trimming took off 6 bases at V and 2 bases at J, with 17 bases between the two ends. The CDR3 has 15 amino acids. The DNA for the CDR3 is TGTGCCAGCAGGAAGGGCAGGCAATCCACCTACGAGCAGTACTTC. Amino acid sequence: CASRKGRQSTYEQYF.

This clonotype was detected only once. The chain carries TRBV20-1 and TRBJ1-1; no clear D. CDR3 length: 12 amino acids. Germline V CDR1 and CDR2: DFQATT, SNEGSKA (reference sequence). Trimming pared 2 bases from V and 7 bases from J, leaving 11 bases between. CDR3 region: CSARQRRHEAFF. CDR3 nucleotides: TGCAGTGCTAGACAGCGGAGGCATGAAGCTTTCTTT.

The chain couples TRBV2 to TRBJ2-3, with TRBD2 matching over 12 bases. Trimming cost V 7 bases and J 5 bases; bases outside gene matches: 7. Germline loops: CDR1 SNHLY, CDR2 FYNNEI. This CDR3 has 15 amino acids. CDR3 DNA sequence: TGTGCCAGCACTCGACTAGCGGGAGTGGGAGATACGCAGTATTTT. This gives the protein CASTRLAGVGDTQYF.

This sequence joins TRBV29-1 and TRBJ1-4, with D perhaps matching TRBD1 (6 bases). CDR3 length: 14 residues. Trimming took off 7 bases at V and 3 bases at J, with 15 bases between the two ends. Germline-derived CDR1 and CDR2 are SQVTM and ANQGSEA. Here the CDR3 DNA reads TGCAGCGCTCATCAGGGGACGGCTAATGAAAAACTGTTTTTT. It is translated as CSAHQGTANEKLFF.

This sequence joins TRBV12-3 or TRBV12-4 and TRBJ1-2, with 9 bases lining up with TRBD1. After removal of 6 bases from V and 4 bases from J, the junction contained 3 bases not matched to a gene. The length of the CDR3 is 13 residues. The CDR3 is CASSPGQGYGYTF. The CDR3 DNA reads TGTGCCAGCAGCCCGGGACAGGGCTATGGCTACACCTTC.

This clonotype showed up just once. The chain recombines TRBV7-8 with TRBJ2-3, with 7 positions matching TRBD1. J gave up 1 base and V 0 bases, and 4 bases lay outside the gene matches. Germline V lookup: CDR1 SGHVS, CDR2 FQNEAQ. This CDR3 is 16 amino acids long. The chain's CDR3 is CASSLAGGLGTDTQYF. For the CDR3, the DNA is TGTGCCAGCAGCTTAGCAGGGGGCCTAGGCACAGATACGCAGTATTTT. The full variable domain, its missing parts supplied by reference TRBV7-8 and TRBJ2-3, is GAGVSQSPRYKVAKRGQDVALRCDPISGHVSLFWYQQALGQGPEFLTYFQNEAQLDKSGLPSDRFFAERPEGSVSTLKIQRTQQEDSAVYLCASSLAGGLGTDTQYFGPGTRLTVL.

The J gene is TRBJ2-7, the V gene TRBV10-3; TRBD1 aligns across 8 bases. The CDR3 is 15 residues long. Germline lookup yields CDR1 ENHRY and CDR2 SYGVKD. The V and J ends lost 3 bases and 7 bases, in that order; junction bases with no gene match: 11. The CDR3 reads CAISDPLQGAGEQYF. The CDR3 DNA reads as TGTGCCATCAGTGATCCCCTGCAGGGGGCGGGGGAGCAGTACTTC.

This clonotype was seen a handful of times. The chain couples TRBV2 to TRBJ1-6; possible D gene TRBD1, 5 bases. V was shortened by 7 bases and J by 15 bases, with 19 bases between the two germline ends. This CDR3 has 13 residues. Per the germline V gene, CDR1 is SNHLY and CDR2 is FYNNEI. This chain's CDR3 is CASKKSDGTYLHF. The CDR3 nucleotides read TGTGCCAGCAAGAAGTCGGACGGGACTTACCTCCACTTT.

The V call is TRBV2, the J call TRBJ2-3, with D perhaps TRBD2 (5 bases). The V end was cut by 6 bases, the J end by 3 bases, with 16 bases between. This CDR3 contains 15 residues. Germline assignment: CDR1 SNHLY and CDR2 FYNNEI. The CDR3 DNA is TGTGCCAGCAGGAGCCGCGAGGGATGGACAGATACGCAGTATTTT. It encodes CASRSREGWTDTQYF.

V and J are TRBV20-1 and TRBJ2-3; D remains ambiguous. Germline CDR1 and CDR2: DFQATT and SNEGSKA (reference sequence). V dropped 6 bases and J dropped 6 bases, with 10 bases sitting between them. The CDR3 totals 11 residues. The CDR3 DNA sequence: TGCAGTGCGGGATCGATCGATACGCAGTATTTT. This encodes CSAGSIDTQYF.

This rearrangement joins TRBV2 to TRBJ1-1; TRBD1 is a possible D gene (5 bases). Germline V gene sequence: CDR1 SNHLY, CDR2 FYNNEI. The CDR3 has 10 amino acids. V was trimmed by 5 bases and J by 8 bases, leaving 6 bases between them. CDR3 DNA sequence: TGTGCCAGCAGTTGGACAGAAGCTTTCTTT. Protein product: CASSWTEAFF.